The rows below give T cell receptor beta chains drawn from one sample of a study of T cell changes during pregnancy in multiple sclerosis. TCRdb's copy holds only in-frame clones and misses some; the assay was immunoSEQ multiplex PCR. Here the sample spans around 51,000 clones, 93% being singletons. The specimen comprised peripheral blood, sampled in the second trimester of pregnancy. The receptors shown here come from a female donor with multiple sclerosis, enrolled in a pregnancy study. Both conserved end residues are part of each CDR3. D genes are given only for firm matches. Size values are once, few and many counts, or a class for expanded clones, and some rows have none.

j_gene: TRBJ2-7
v_gene: TRBV4-1
d_gene: TRBD1
abundance: NA
CDR3aa: CASSQEAGRTGAYEQYF
CDR3nt: TGCGCCAGCAGCCAAGAGGCGGGACGGACAGGGGCCTACGAGCAGTACTTC

j_gene: TRBJ2-4
v_gene: TRBV4-3
d_gene: NA
abundance: NA
CDR3aa: CASSQDRASNNIQYF
CDR3nt: TGCGCCAGCAGCCAAGATCGAGCCTCGAATAACATTCAGTACTTC

j_gene: TRBJ1-5
v_gene: TRBV5-1
d_gene: NA
abundance: NA
CDR3aa: CASSLTPGSNQPQHF
CDR3nt: TGCGCCAGCAGCTTAACCCCAGGGAGCAATCAGCCCCAGCATTTT

j_gene: TRBJ2-7
v_gene: TRBV9
d_gene: NA
abundance: NA
CDR3aa: CASSVGGLGYEQYF
CDR3nt: TGTGCCAGCAGCGTAGGGGGCCTGGGCTACGAGCAGTACTTC

j_gene: TRBJ1-1
v_gene: TRBV19
d_gene: TRBD1
abundance: NA
CDR3aa: CASSADRGLNTEAFF
CDR3nt: TGTGCCAGTAGTGCCGACAGGGGTTTGAACACTGAAGCTTTCTTT

j_gene: TRBJ2-7
v_gene: TRBV15
d_gene: TRBD1
abundance: NA
CDR3aa: CATSREGQGAYEQYF
CDR3nt: TGTGCCACCAGCAGAGAAGGACAGGGGGCCTACGAGCAGTACTTC

j_gene: TRBJ2-1
v_gene: TRBV19
d_gene: TRBD2
abundance: once
CDR3aa: CASSAFLAGAYNEQFF
CDR3nt: TGTGCCAGTAGTGCCTTTCTAGCGGGAGCCTACAATGAGCAGTTCTTC

j_gene: TRBJ1-1
v_gene: TRBV2
d_gene: NA
abundance: NA
CDR3aa: CASSREEGVTEAFF
CDR3nt: TGTGCCAGCAGCCGTGAAGAGGGGGTCACTGAAGCTTTCTTT

j_gene: TRBJ2-1
v_gene: TRBV7-8
d_gene: TRBD2
abundance: NA
CDR3aa: CASTPGLAGGRGLGEQFF
CDR3nt: TGTGCCAGCACCCCGGGACTAGCGGGAGGAAGGGGGTTAGGAGAGCAGTTCTTC

j_gene: TRBJ1-2
v_gene: TRBV4-1
d_gene: NA
abundance: NA
CDR3aa: CASSQEGREKIYGYTF
CDR3nt: TGCGCCAGCAGCCAAGAAGGGAGGGAAAAGATCTATGGCTACACCTTC

j_gene: TRBJ2-2
v_gene: TRBV25-1
d_gene: TRBD2
abundance: NA
CDR3aa: CASRQAGSNTGELFF
CDR3nt: TGTGCCAGCAGACAAGCGGGGTCAAACACCGGGGAGCTGTTTTTT

j_gene: TRBJ1-2
v_gene: TRBV15
d_gene: TRBD1
abundance: NA
CDR3aa: CATSLGGSSYGYTF
CDR3nt: TGTGCCACCAGCTTAGGGGGCAGCTCCTATGGCTACACCTTC

j_gene: TRBJ1-1
v_gene: TRBV20-1
d_gene: NA
abundance: NA
CDR3aa: CSASDSEAFF
CDR3nt: TGCAGTGCATCGGACTCTGAAGCTTTCTTT

j_gene: TRBJ1-3
v_gene: TRBV9
d_gene: TRBD1
abundance: NA
CDR3aa: CASSEGTGSGNTIYF
CDR3nt: TGTGCCAGCAGCGAGGGGACAGGGTCTGGAAACACCATATATTTT

j_gene: TRBJ1-5
v_gene: TRBV28
d_gene: NA
abundance: NA
CDR3aa: CASSPPVGGQPQHF
CDR3nt: TGTGCCAGCAGTCCCCCTGTGGGGGGGCAGCCCCAGCATTTT

j_gene: TRBJ2-7
v_gene: TRBV27
d_gene: NA
abundance: few
CDR3aa: CASSTPRGTQYF
CDR3nt: TGTGCCAGCAGTACGCCACGGGGTACTCAGTACTTC

j_gene: TRBJ2-3
v_gene: TRBV7-9
d_gene: TRBD2
abundance: few
CDR3aa: CASSLAANSGSSQYF
CDR3nt: TGTGCCAGCAGCTTAGCGGCGAATAGCGGGAGTTCGCAGTATTTT

j_gene: TRBJ2-7
v_gene: TRBV28
d_gene: NA
abundance: NA
CDR3aa: CASSSPQGVSYEQYF
CDR3nt: TGTGCCAGCAGTTCCCCACAGGGTGTCTCCTACGAGCAGTACTTC